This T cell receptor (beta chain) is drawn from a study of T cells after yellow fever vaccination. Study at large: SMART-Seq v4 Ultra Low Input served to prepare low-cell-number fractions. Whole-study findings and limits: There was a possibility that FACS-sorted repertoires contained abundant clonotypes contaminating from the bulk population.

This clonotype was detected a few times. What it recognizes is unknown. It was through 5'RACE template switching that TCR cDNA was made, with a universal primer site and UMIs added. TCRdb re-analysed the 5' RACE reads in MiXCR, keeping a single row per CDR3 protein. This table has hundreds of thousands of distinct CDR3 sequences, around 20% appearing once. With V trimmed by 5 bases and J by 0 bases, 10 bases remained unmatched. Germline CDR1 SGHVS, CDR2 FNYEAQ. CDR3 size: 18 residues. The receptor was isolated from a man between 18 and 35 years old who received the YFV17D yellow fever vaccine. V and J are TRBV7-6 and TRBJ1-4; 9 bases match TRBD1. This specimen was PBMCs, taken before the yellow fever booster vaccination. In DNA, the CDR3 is TGTGCCAGCAGCCAACGGACAGGGGAGGGTGCAACTAATGAAAAACTGTTTTTT. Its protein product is CASSQRTGEGATNEKLFF.